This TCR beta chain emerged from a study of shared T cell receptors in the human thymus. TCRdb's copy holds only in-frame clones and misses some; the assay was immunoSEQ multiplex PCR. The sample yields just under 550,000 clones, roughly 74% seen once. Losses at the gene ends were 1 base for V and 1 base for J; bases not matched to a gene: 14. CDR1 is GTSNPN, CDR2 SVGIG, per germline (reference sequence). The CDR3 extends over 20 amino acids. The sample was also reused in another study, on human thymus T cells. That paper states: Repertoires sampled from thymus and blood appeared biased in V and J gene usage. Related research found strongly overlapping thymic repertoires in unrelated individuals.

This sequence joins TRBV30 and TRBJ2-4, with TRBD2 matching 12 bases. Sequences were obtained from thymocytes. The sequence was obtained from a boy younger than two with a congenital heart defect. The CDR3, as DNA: TGTGCCTGGAGTGCCACCCCCGGGACTAGCGGGCCAGGGGCCAAAAACATTCAGTACTTC. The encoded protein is CAWSATPGTSGPGAKNIQYF.